The next 28 T cell receptor beta chains were all read from a single sample in a study of blood T cell repertoires in COVID-19. Assay: immunoSEQ multiplex PCR; the TCRdb copy retains only in-frame clones and omits some. The sample yields 35,000 to 45,000 clones, approximately 85% seen once. Sequences were obtained from peripheral blood. The receptors shown here come from a human donor in a cohort sampled during active COVID-19.

The rearrangement links TRBV24-1 to TRBJ2-5; 9 bases line up with TRBD1. Germline assignment: CDR1 KGHDR and CDR2 SFDVKD. The CDR3 runs to 16 residues. Losses at the gene ends were 1 base for V and 3 bases for J; bases not matched to a gene: 5. The CDR3 bases are TGTGCCACCAGTGATTTCGCCGGGACAGGGAAAGAGACCCAGTACTTC. As protein: CATSDFAGTGKETQYF.

The chain couples TRBV10-2 to TRBJ2-7; 8 nucleotides agree with TRBD2. Per the germline V gene, CDR1 is WSHSY and CDR2 is SAAADI. The junction had 5 bases not matched to a gene; V was cut back by 7 bases and J by 0 bases. The CDR3 extends over 14 amino acids. The CDR3 DNA reads TGCGCCAGCACCGTAGCGGGGCTCTCCTACGAGCAGTACTTC. Protein sequence: CASTVAGLSYEQYF.

The V and J genes are TRBV6-2 or TRBV6-3 and TRBJ2-3, with 11 bases identical to TRBD2. The germline V gene encodes CDR1 MNHEY and CDR2 SVGEGT. This CDR3 contains 15 residues. V gave up 5 bases and J gave up 4 bases; unmatched junction bases: 5. This chain's CDR3 is CASSKLAGGADTQYF. The CDR3 DNA follows: TGTGCCAGCAGTAAGCTAGCGGGGGGCGCAGATACGCAGTATTTT.

V is TRBV7-2 and J is TRBJ2-7; 8 bases are shared with TRBD2. Germline V CDR1 and CDR2: SGHTA, FQGNSA. Trimming removed 1 base from V and 4 bases from J; junction bases left unmatched: 6. There are 15 residues in the CDR3. CDR3 amino acids: CASSLDGGGFYEQYF. DNA of the CDR3: TGTGCCAGCAGCTTAGACGGGGGGGGTTTTTACGAGCAGTACTTC.

This sequence joins TRBV7-2 and TRBJ2-2; possible D gene TRBD2, 7 bases. The CDR3 is made up of 15 amino acids. Germline assignment: CDR1 SGHTA and CDR2 FQGNSA. Trimming shortened V by 5 bases and J by 6 bases, and 16 bases separated the two germline ends. The CDR3 coding sequence is TGTGCCAGCAGCCCTGGGGGGGCTGGGTCCGGGGAGCTGTTTTTT. It translates to CASSPGGAGSGELFF.

This clone was observed a few times. The chain recombines TRBV5-1 with TRBJ2-1; 15 nucleotides align to TRBD2. The CDR3 totals 17 residues. Germline-derived CDR1 and CDR2 are SGHRS and YFSETQ. Germline trimming cut 9 bases from V and 6 bases from J; bases unmatched to any gene: 13. The CDR3 loop is CATQPDPGLAGGNEQFF. The CDR3 bases are TGCGCCACCCAACCCGATCCGGGACTAGCGGGGGGCAATGAGCAGTTCTTC.

This clone was seen just once. This chain joins TRBV28 and TRBJ1-5; no clear D. The V end was cut by 3 bases, the J end by 0 bases, with 9 bases between. This CDR3 comprises 15 residues. Germline-derived CDR1 and CDR2 are MDHEN and SYDVKM. CDR3 coding DNA: TGTGCCAGCAGTTTGAGACACCTTAGCAATCAGCCCCAGCATTTT. It yields the protein CASSLRHLSNQPQHF.

The rearrangement uses TRBV7-8 and TRBJ2-2; D not resolved. CDR3 length: 15 amino acids. CDR1 and CDR2 from the germline V gene are SGHVS and FQNEAQ. V lost 5 bases and J lost 0, with 10 bases in between. This CDR3 is CASSLLTSNTGELFF. The DNA of the CDR3 is TGTGCCAGCAGCCTACTCACCTCGAACACCGGGGAGCTGTTTTTT.

The chain employs TRBV4-1 and TRBJ2-2, with D perhaps matching TRBD1 (5 bases). This CDR3 has 16 amino acids. Trimming stripped 4 bases from V and 4 bases from J, with 16 bases between. Germline V gene sequence: CDR1 MGHRA, CDR2 YSYEKL. CDR3 nucleotides: TGCGCCAGCAGCCCCCGCGGCAGGGTGGGCACCGGGGAGCTGTTTTTT. Translated, it gives CASSPRGRVGTGELFF.

The chain has TRBV28 and TRBJ2-7; TRBD1 matches 7 bases. CDR3 length: 13 amino acids. V trimming: 3 bases; J trimming: 6 bases; junction bases outside the gene matches: 5. Germline V gene sequence: CDR1 MDHEN, CDR2 SYDVKM. The CDR3 sequence is CASSLKWTGEQYF. CDR3 coding DNA: TGTGCCAGCAGTTTGAAATGGACAGGCGAGCAGTACTTC.

The CDR3 region has the DNA TGTGCCAGTAGCCGGGACAGGGGAAACTATGGCTACACCTTC. It codes for CASSRDRGNYGYTF. The J gene is TRBJ1-2, the V gene TRBV19; 10 nucleotides match TRBD1. The CDR3 consists of 14 residues. V shed 6 bases, J shed 2 bases, and the junction held 3 bases outside the gene matches. Germline CDR1 reads LNHDA; CDR2 reads SQIVND (reference sequence).

A remark on this clone: This specimen includes other DNA sequences encoding the same CDR3. The J gene is TRBJ1-2, the V gene TRBV12-3 or TRBV12-4; possibly TRBD1 for D (6 bases). The CDR3 covers 12 residues. With 6 bases removed from V and 3 bases from J, the gap between germline ends came to 8 bases. The CDR3 is CASSPGDYGYTF. CDR3 sequence (DNA): TGTGCCAGCAGCCCAGGGGACTATGGCTACACCTTC.

V usage is TRBV9 and J usage is TRBJ1-6; TRBD1 matches at 12 bases. The CDR3 loop spans 18 amino acids. With V trimmed by 3 bases and J by 4 bases, 8 bases remained unmatched. From germline, CDR1 is SGDLS and CDR2 YYNGEE. The CDR3 DNA reads as TGTGCCAGCAGCGCCGGGACAGGGGGCTGGAGGTATAATTCACCCCTCCACTTT. Translating it yields CASSAGTGGWRYNSPLHF.

The chain couples TRBV11-2 to TRBJ1-1; D remains ambiguous. The V end lost 0 bases, the J end lost 3 bases, and 8 bases lay between the germline ends. The germline V gene has CDR1 SGHAT and CDR2 FQNNGV. The CDR3 sequence is 14 residues long. The CDR3 loop is CASSLDRVDTEAFF. As DNA, the CDR3 is TGTGCCAGCAGCTTAGATCGAGTCGACACTGAAGCTTTCTTT.

CDR3 protein: CASLPRGRGPEAFF. The CDR3, as DNA: TGTGCCTCACTACCCAGGGGGCGAGGCCCGGAAGCTTTCTTT. The chain couples TRBV2 to TRBJ1-1; 8 nucleotides line up with TRBD1. The germline V gene has CDR1 SNHLY and CDR2 FYNNEI. The CDR3 is 14 residues long. V was clipped by 11 bases and J by 8 bases; unmatched bases: 16.

The chain uses TRBV30 and TRBJ2-7; 7 bases are a match to TRBD1. Germline V gives CDR1 GTSNPN, CDR2 SVGIG (reference sequence). V lost 3 bases to trimming and J lost 1 base; unmatched junction nucleotides: 6. The CDR3 extends over 14 amino acids. The DNA for the CDR3 is TGTGCCTGGAGCCCAGGGGGATGGTCCTACGAGCAGTACTTC. Its translation: CAWSPGGWSYEQYF. Full variable domain (outside the CDR3, taken from reference TRBV30 and TRBJ2-7): SQTIHQWPATLVQPVGSPLSLECTVEGTSNPNLYWYRQAAGRGLQLLFYSVGIGQISSEVPQNLSASRPQDRQFILSSKKLLLSDSGFYLCAWSPGGWSYEQYFGPGTRLTVT.

This clone was recorded once. The CDR3 DNA follows: TGTGCCAGCAGCTTAAGAGGGGACAAATCCTACGAGCAGTACTTC. It encodes CASSLRGDKSYEQYF. This chain joins TRBV7-3 and TRBJ2-7; D is perhaps TRBD1 (6 bases). The CDR3 is made up of 15 amino acids. V was pared by 1 base and J by 1 base, with 11 bases between. The germline CDR1 and CDR2 sequences are SGHTA and FQGTGA. The whole variable domain, filled in from reference TRBV7-3 and TRBJ2-7, reads GAGVSQTPSNKVTEKGKYVELRCDPISGHTALYWYRQSLGQGPEFLIYFQGTGAADDSGLPNDRFFAVRPEGSVSTLKIQRTERGDSAVYLCASSLRGDKSYEQYFGPGTRLTVT.

This chain links TRBV4-3 with TRBJ2-7, with D tentatively TRBD1 (6 bases). Germline V lookup: CDR1 LGHNA, CDR2 YSLEER. There are 14 residues in the CDR3. V was shortened by 4 bases and J by 6 bases, with 16 bases between the two germline ends. The CDR3 nucleotides read TGCGCCAGCAGCCGCAACCACCAGGGGCGCGAGCAGTACTTC. It codes for CASSRNHQGREQYF.

The chain has TRBV7-2 and TRBJ2-5; possible D gene TRBD1, 7 bases. Germline assignment: CDR1 SGHTA and CDR2 FQGNSA. The V end was cut by 6 bases, the J end by 5 bases, with 19 bases between. This CDR3 comprises 15 residues. This CDR3 reads CASSWTQGGGETQYF. The CDR3 region has the DNA TGTGCCAGCAGTTGGACCCAGGGGGGCGGGGAGACCCAGTACTTC.

This clone was seen a few times. The chain has TRBV11-3 and TRBJ1-1, with TRBD1 as a possible D gene (5 bases). V was clipped by 1 base and J by 3 bases, with 6 bases between them. Germline V gene sequence: CDR1 SGHNT, CDR2 YENEEA. The CDR3 spans 13 residues. The CDR3 bases are TGTGCCAGCAGCTTAGGCAGGGACACTGAAGCTTTCTTT. Residues: CASSLGRDTEAFF.

V and J are TRBV18 and TRBJ2-4; 10 bases map to TRBD1. Germline CDR1 is KGHSH and CDR2 is LQKENI. V shed 2 bases and J 4 bases; nucleotides not matched to a gene: 2. The CDR3 runs 15 residues. CDR3 loop: CASSPTGQGKNIQYF. The CDR3 coding sequence is TGTGCCAGCTCACCAACGGGACAGGGGAAAAACATTCAGTACTTC. Full variable domain (missing parts from reference TRBV18 and TRBJ2-4): NAGVMQNPRHLVRRRGQEARLRCSPMKGHSHVYWYRQLPEEGLKFMVYLQKENIIDESGMPKERFSAEFPKEGPSILRIQQVVRGDSAAYFCASSPTGQGKNIQYFGAGTRLSVL.

The gene calls are TRBV18 and TRBJ1-5; maybe TRBD1 (5 bases). CDR1 KGHSH and CDR2 LQKENI come from the germline V gene. There are 13 residues in the CDR3. Between the trimmed V and J ends, which lost 4 bases and 4 bases, there was a span of 8 bases. CDR3 residues: CASSRQQNQPQHF. As DNA, the CDR3 is TGTGCCAGCTCACGACAGCAGAATCAGCCCCAGCATTTT.

This rearrangement joins TRBV5-4 to TRBJ2-1, with D possibly TRBD1 on 6 matching bases. The CDR3 loop spans 16 amino acids. CDR1 SGHNT and CDR2 YYREEE come from the germline V gene (reference sequence). Trimming shortened V by 0 bases and J by 6 bases, and 16 bases separated the two germline ends. CDR3 protein: CASSLESGGRGNEQFF. The CDR3 DNA sequence: TGTGCCAGCAGCTTGGAGAGTGGGGGCCGGGGCAATGAGCAGTTCTTC.

The chain employs TRBV9 and TRBJ2-3; TRBD2 aligns across 9 bases. The ends lost 3 bases at V and 8 bases at J; junction bases unmatched: 10. The germline CDR1 and CDR2 sequences are SGDLS and YYNGEE. The CDR3 totals 15 residues. The CDR3: CASSAHTLTSGTQYF. DNA of the CDR3: TGTGCCAGCAGCGCTCATACTTTGACTAGCGGTACGCAGTATTTT.

This sequence joins TRBV6-1 and TRBJ2-5; possibly TRBD1 for D (5 bases). Trimming took off 2 bases at V and 1 base at J, with 8 bases between the two ends. This CDR3 comprises 14 residues. Germline CDR1 MNHNS, CDR2 SASEGT. The CDR3 DNA reads as TGTGCCAGCAGTGAAAATAGGGGCCAAGAGACCCAGTACTTC. It encodes CASSENRGQETQYF.

V is TRBV4-2 and J is TRBJ1-1, with D possibly matching TRBD1 (5 bases). The CDR3 length is 15 residues. Germline V gene data show CDR1 as LGHNA and CDR2 as YNFKEQ. Trimming shortened V by 4 bases and J by 5 bases, and 17 bases separated the two germline ends. The CDR3 sequence: CASSPEQGGETEAFF. The CDR3 nucleotides are TGTGCCAGCAGCCCAGAGCAGGGAGGGGAAACTGAAGCTTTCTTT.

J is TRBJ1-4 and V is TRBV5-1; no definite D call. V gave up 4 bases and J gave up 5 bases, with 12 bases separating them. The CDR3 loop spans 14 amino acids. From germline, CDR1 is SGHRS and CDR2 YFSETQ. DNA of the CDR3: TGCGCCAGCAGCGCACGGACGGGGAATGAAAAACTGTTTTTT. The encoded protein is CASSARTGNEKLFF.

This rearrangement joins TRBV28 to TRBJ1-2; the match to TRBD1 covers 9 bases. The CDR3 totals 14 residues. V lost 6 bases and J lost 3; bases outside the gene matches: 5. Germline V CDR1 and CDR2: MDHEN, SYDVKM. The CDR3 loop reads CASSLTGGDYGYTF. CDR3 in DNA: TGTGCCAGCAGCCTAACAGGGGGCGACTATGGCTACACCTTC.